This is a list of T cell receptor beta chains from one sample in a study of vaccination effects on CD4 cells after COVID-19. Some clones are missing from TCRdb's copy, which holds only in-frame ones; the method was immunoSEQ multiplex PCR. The sample includes just under 60,000 clones, roughly 78% of them seen just once. For these receptors, no antigen is known. Sequences were derived from CD4+ T cells from PBMCs cultured with HCoV-OC43 spike peptides, sampled after COVID-19 vaccination. The source is a human donor who received a COVID-19 vaccine. Each CDR3 is given with its conserved first and last residue. D genes are given only for firm matches. Rows give clone size only sometimes, using once, few, many, or a class for an expanded clone.

TGTGCCAGCAGTTACTCGTCGCGCACAGATACGCAGTATTTT,CASSYSSRTDTQYF,TRBJ2-3,TRBV6-2/TRBV6-3,-,-
TGTGCCAGCTCACCGTGGGACATACAAGAGAACACTGAAGCTTTCTTT,CASSPWDIQENTEAFF,TRBJ1-1,TRBV18,-,-
TGTGCCAGCAGTGCCCGGGCCTACAATGAGCAGTTCTTC,CASSARAYNEQFF,TRBJ2-1,TRBV2,-,-
TGCGCCAGCAGCTTGGGGACAGGGTCGTACATTCAGTACTTC,CASSLGTGSYIQYF,TRBJ2-4,TRBV5-1,-,TRBD1
TGTGCCAGCAGTTACTCGGAGGGGTTTAGGAATTCACCCCTCCACTTT,CASSYSEGFRNSPLHF,TRBJ1-6,TRBV6-5,-,-
TGTGCCACCAGTGGTCCGGGGGAGACCCAGTACTTC,CATSGPGETQYF,TRBJ2-5,TRBV24-1,-,-
TGTGCCAGCTCACCCCATCCCTTGGCCACAGGGTCTGAAGCTTTCTTT,CASSPHPLATGSEAFF,TRBJ1-1,TRBV18,-,-
TGTGCCACCAGTGGGCTAGACAGGGACGGTCATGGCTACACCTTC,CATSGLDRDGHGYTF,TRBJ1-2,TRBV24-1,once,TRBD1
TGTGCCAGCAGCTCGAGGACGGGGAACACTGAAGCTTTCTTT,CASSSRTGNTEAFF,TRBJ1-1,TRBV7-8,-,-
TGCGCCAGCGGCGATAGCGGGGGAAACAATGAGCAGTTCTTC,CASGDSGGNNEQFF,TRBJ2-1,TRBV5-1,-,TRBD2
TGTGCCAGCAGCCACAGAGGGGGCGGCAAAAACATTCAGTACTTC,CASSHRGGGKNIQYF,TRBJ2-4,TRBV7-9,once,TRBD1
TGCGCCAGCAGCAGAGAGCGGGGGGGCCCCGGAGATACGCAGTATTTT,CASSRERGGPGDTQYF,TRBJ2-3,TRBV5-1,-,TRBD2
TGTGCCTGGAGTTCGGTCCCCGGGGAGACCCAGTACTTC,CAWSSVPGETQYF,TRBJ2-5,TRBV30,-,-
TGTGCCAGTACCAAGGACAGAAGCGGAAACACCATATATTTT,CASTKDRSGNTIYF,TRBJ1-3,TRBV19,-,-
TGCAGCGTTGAAGACCCCCCGGACCTGGCAGGGGCCAACGTCCTGACTTTC,CSVEDPPDLAGANVLTF,TRBJ2-6,TRBV29-1,-,-
TGCGCCAGCAGTGCCAACAGGGCACCAGATACGCAGTATTTT,CASSANRAPDTQYF,TRBJ2-3,TRBV10-1,-,-
TGCAGCGTTGATTTCCCGGGGGGAACAGATACGCAGTATTTT,CSVDFPGGTDTQYF,TRBJ2-3,TRBV29-1,once,TRBD2
TGTGCCAGCGCGAACCCCCAGCGGGGGGGGGCCCGGACCCAGTACTTC,CASANPQRGGARTQYF,TRBJ2-5,TRBV2,-,TRBD2
TGTGCCACCCAAGGACTCGATCTATACAATGAGCAGTTCTTC,CATQGLDLYNEQFF,TRBJ2-1,TRBV24-1,-,-
TGTGCCAGCAGCGTAGAAACGGTGGGGACAGGGGGCGGAAAACTGTTTTTT,CASSVETVGTGGGKLFF,TRBJ1-4,TRBV9,-,TRBD1
TGTGCCAGCAGTTATCCGGGACAGGGACGTCAGCCCCAGCATTTT,CASSYPGQGRQPQHF,TRBJ1-5,TRBV6-2/TRBV6-3,-,TRBD1
TGTGCCAGCAGCCTAGCGGTGAGCTACAATGAGCAGTTCTTC,CASSLAVSYNEQFF,TRBJ2-1,TRBV7-2,few,TRBD2
TGTGCCAGCAGCTTACGGACTAGCGGGGGGGCTGATACGCAGTATTTT,CASSLRTSGGADTQYF,TRBJ2-3,TRBV5-4,-,TRBD2
TGTGCCAGCAGCCGAAAACAGGGCCGCAACTATGGCTACACCTTC,CASSRKQGRNYGYTF,TRBJ1-2,TRBV28,-,-
TGTGCCAGCAGTTACCCTCGTGGGGGGGGCGCAGATACGCAGTATTTT,CASSYPRGGGADTQYF,TRBJ2-3,TRBV6-6,-,-